This TCR beta chain was sequenced during a study of blood T cells in healthy people across ages. Ten or more counts support this clonotype. A J-beta primer mix and a sample-barcoded 5' primer were used in a second PCR of roughly 6 to 11 cycles. TCRdb processed the 5' RACE reads anew with MiXCR; each CDR3 protein has one entry. The sample has 1.5 million to 1.9 million distinct CDR3 sequences, under 55% seen once. There are 13 residues in the CDR3. In germline, CDR1 is MNHEY, CDR2 SVGAGI. V was cut by 7 bases and J by 0 bases, with 7 bases left in between. The sequenced sample was blood. The chain joins TRBV6-5 to TRBJ2-1, with D unclear. The receptor was isolated from a woman under 30 in good health. The CDR3 is CASKNYSYNEQFF. The CDR3 DNA reads as TGTGCCAGCAAGAATTACTCCTACAATGAGCAGTTCTTC.